Listed here is a single T cell receptor beta chain. The antigen is unknown. Other DNA sequences in the sample encode the same CDR3. Sequenced material consisted of expressed TCRB transcripts (all of the isolated RNA was reverse transcribed). Some clones are missing from TCRdb's copy, which holds only in-frame ones; the method was immunoSEQ multiplex PCR. In the table there are about 210,000 clones, 11% of which are singletons. Trimming stripped 5 bases from V and 3 bases from J, with 15 bases between. This CDR3 has 15 residues. The germline gives CDR1 SGHTA, CDR2 FQGTGA. The source of the sample is a study of beta chain features in type 1 diabetes. Findings and caveats of the study: Type 1 diabetes patients had moderately but significantly shorter TCRB CDR3s in all four CD4+ subsets. Fewer insertions but more deletions were seen at VDJ junctions in type 1 diabetes patients.

The specimen sequenced was central memory CD4+ T cells from blood. The sequence came from a man aged 18 to 35 in good health. The V gene is TRBV7-3, the J gene TRBJ2-3, with D hard to call. CDR3 DNA sequence: TGTGCCAGCAGCCTGGACGGCCCGACTACAGATACGCAGTATTTT. Translating gives CASSLDGPTTDTQYF.